These 9 T cell receptor beta chains were all obtained from the same sample, sequenced in a study of T cell repertoires in cytomegalovirus infection. Each CDR3 protein is one row after TCRdb ran MiXCR on the reads. The profile shows some 180,000 distinct CDR3 sequences, approximately 19% of them singletons. What was sequenced was PBMCs. These receptors were taken from a human donor in good health (CMV status not recorded). Some clones in this sample may be carry-over from other donors' samples.

This clonotype was counted a few times. The genes are TRBV12-3 or TRBV12-4 and TRBJ1-1; D is unresolved. CDR3 length: 13 amino acids. V lost 3 bases and J 10 bases, leaving 15 bases between the germline ends. CDR3 amino acids: CASSLVTGWGAFF. The CDR3 DNA follows: TGTGCCAGCAGTTTGGTTACGGGCTGGGGAGCTTTCTTT.

This clonotype was counted at least ten times. This rearrangement joins TRBV7-2 to TRBJ2-3; no clear D. This CDR3 is built from 14 residues. Trimming removed 6 bases from V and 2 bases from J, with 12 bases in between. Germline V gene data show CDR1 as SGHTA and CDR2 as FQGNSA. The CDR3 is CASSLGLDTDTQYF. The CDR3 bases are TGTGCCAGCAGTCTAGGGTTGGACACAGATACGCAGTATTTT.

The chain joins TRBV11-3 to TRBJ2-3; 9 bases are a match to TRBD2. The CDR3 totals 15 residues. J gave up 4 bases and V 5 bases, and 7 bases lay outside the gene matches. Germline V gives CDR1 SGHNT, CDR2 YENEEA. The CDR3 reads CASSPAGGPADTQYF. In nucleotides, the CDR3 is TGTGCCAGCAGCCCGGCGGGGGGGCCCGCAGATACGCAGTATTTT. The full variable domain, rest sourced from reference TRBV11-3 and TRBJ2-3, is EAGVVQSPRYKIIEKKQPVAFWCNPISGHNTLYWYLQNLGQGPELLIRYENEEAVDDSQLPKDRFSAERLKGVDSTLKIQPAELGDSAVYLCASSPAGGPADTQYFGPGTRLTVL.

This rearrangement joins TRBV7-2 to TRBJ1-1, with 11 bases that match TRBD1. Germline CDR1 and CDR2: SGHTA and FQGNSA. The CDR3 covers 15 residues. The ends lost 5 bases at V and 5 bases at J; junction bases unmatched: 7. Here the CDR3 reads CASSTRDRGYTEAFF. CDR3 sequence (DNA): TGTGCCAGCAGCACCCGGGACAGGGGGTATACTGAAGCTTTCTTT.

V and J are TRBV20-1 and TRBJ2-7; 10 nucleotides agree with TRBD1. Losses at the gene ends were 0 bases for V and 6 bases for J; bases not matched to a gene: 8. The V gene's germline CDR1 is DFQATT and CDR2 SNEGSKA (reference sequence). The CDR3 is 15 residues long. CDR3 sequence reads: CSARDSGTGVAEQYF. CDR3 sequence (DNA): TGCAGTGCTAGAGATTCGGGGACAGGGGTTGCCGAGCAGTACTTC.

The chain employs TRBV4-1 and TRBJ1-1; 7 nucleotides match TRBD1. The V and J ends lost 4 bases and 5 bases, in that order; junction bases with no gene match: 13. This CDR3 is 16 amino acids long. Germline loops: CDR1 MGHRA, CDR2 YSYEKL. As DNA, the CDR3 is TGCGCCAGCAGCCCCCCTTCTACAGGGGTGAGGACTGAAGCTTTCTTT. Amino acid sequence: CASSPPSTGVRTEAFF.

This chain uses TRBV5-4 with TRBJ2-7; weak D call: TRBD2 (5 bases). The CDR3 extends over 16 amino acids. V lost 3 bases and J lost 0, with 16 bases in between. Germline V gene lookup returns CDR1 SGHNT and CDR2 YYREEE (reference sequence). CDR3 nucleotide sequence: TGTGCCAGCAGCTCCTGGACTTCTCCCAGCTCCTACGAGCAGTACTTC. Translation gives CASSSWTSPSSYEQYF.

The chain recombines TRBV20-1 with TRBJ2-7, with 8 bases identical to TRBD1. Germline CDR1 reads DFQATT; CDR2 reads SNEGSKA (reference sequence). The CDR3 is 16 amino acids. Unmatched junction bases numbered 14, after V lost 3 bases and J lost 4 bases. CDR3 protein: CSASPLTSGGSYEQYF. In nucleotides, the CDR3 is TGCAGTGCTAGCCCACTCACCTCAGGGGGCAGTTACGAGCAGTACTTC.

This clonotype occurred a few times. The chain links TRBV7-8 to TRBJ2-2; tentatively, D is TRBD2 (6 bases). Deletions cut 2 bases from V and 4 bases from J, with 20 bases between. The CDR3 has 18 amino acids. Looked up from germline, CDR1 is SGHVS and CDR2 is FQNEAQ. The CDR3 DNA follows: TGTGCCAGCAGCTTATGGCCGATTGCAGCGGAGGGCACCGGGGAGCTGTTTTTT. Translation gives CASSLWPIAAEGTGELFF.